A selection of T cell receptor beta chains follows, all from one sample in a study of cytomegalovirus exposure and HLA in healthy donors. TCRdb keeps only in-frame clones here, not all; method: immunoSEQ multiplex PCR. The sample gives about 190,000 clones, roughly 77% of which show up once; around 3.3% is in the top ten. The material sequenced was PBMCs. These TCRs come from a woman younger than 45 in good health and CMV-seropositive. Each CDR3 is given with its conserved first and last residue. Each record gives: clone size, J gene, D gene, V gene, CDR3 length, CDR3 DNA, CDR3 protein. D genes are given only for firm matches. The size field is filled for only some rows; it gives once, few, many or a size class.

>NA|TRBJ1-4|NA|TRBV11-2|15
TGTGCCAGCAGCTTAGGCGGTGCAACTAATGAAAAACTGTTTTTT
CASSLGGATNEKLFF
>NA|TRBJ1-1|TRBD1|TRBV7-9|14
TGTGCCAGCAGCTTTGGACAGGCCCTGGTCAAAGCTTTCTTT
CASSFGQALVKAFF
>NA|TRBJ2-7|TRBD1|TRBV6-1|15
TGTGCCACCCCAGGAGGGAGACAGGGGATAGGCGAGCAGTACTTC
CATPGGRQGIGEQYF
>NA|TRBJ1-2|TRBD1|TRBV19|15
TGTGCCAGTAGCTTCGGGACAGGGGGTGCCTATGGCTACACCTTC
CASSFGTGGAYGYTF
>NA|TRBJ2-3|TRBD2|TRBV19|17
TGTGCCAGTAGCCCACCTAGCGGGAGAGTGGGCACAGATACGCAGTATTTT
CASSPPSGRVGTDTQYF
>NA|TRBJ1-2|TRBD1|TRBV9|15
TGTGCCAGCAGCGCACCAACAGGGGTTGGCTATGGCTACACCTTC
CASSAPTGVGYGYTF
>NA|TRBJ1-1|NA|TRBV7-9|15
TGTGCCAGCAGCTTAGTACGAGGGGGTGGAACTGAAGCTTTCTTT
CASSLVRGGGTEAFF
>NA|TRBJ1-2|NA|TRBV27|13
TGTGCCAGCAGTTTCCAACAGGGCTATGGCTACACCTTC
CASSFQQGYGYTF
>NA|TRBJ1-2|NA|TRBV9|14
TGTGCCAGCGGGCCCTCACTGGGAGGCTATGGCTACACCTTC
CASGPSLGGYGYTF
>few|TRBJ1-2|TRBD1|TRBV27|14
TGTGCCAGCAGTTCACTACAGGGGGCGGCTGGCTACACCTTC
CASSSLQGAAGYTF
>NA|TRBJ1-3|NA|TRBV28|16
TGTGCCAGCAGTTGGGGGGACGGTATCTCTGGAAACACCATATATTTT
CASSWGDGISGNTIYF
>NA|TRBJ2-5|TRBD2|TRBV6-6|15
TGTGCCAGCAGAAGAGCGGGAGTGACTCAAGAGACCCAGTACTTC
CASRRAGVTQETQYF
>NA|TRBJ2-4|NA|TRBV7-9|15
TGTGCCAGCAGCCCGCGGTCAGTAGCCAAAAACATTCAGTACTTC
CASSPRSVAKNIQYF
>NA|TRBJ2-1|NA|TRBV5-1|14
TGCGCCAGCAGCTTTCTAGGGGTCTCCAATGAGCAGTTCTTC
CASSFLGVSNEQFF
>once|TRBJ2-1|TRBD2|TRBV10-1|16
TGCGCCAGCAGTGAGAGTACCGGGAGGCTTGGCAATGAGCAGTTCTTC
CASSESTGRLGNEQFF
>NA|TRBJ2-5|NA|TRBV29-1|11
TGCAGCCCTCGGGACCAAGAGACCCAGTACTTC
CSPRDQETQYF
>NA|TRBJ1-1|NA|TRBV11-2|13
TGTGCCAGCAGCTTAGACGGTTTAGCGGCGGCTTTCTTT
CASSLDGLAAAFF
>NA|TRBJ2-7|NA|TRBV5-4|15
TGTGCCAGCAGCTCGGGCCTCCGGGGCTCCTACGAGCAGTACTTC
CASSSGLRGSYEQYF